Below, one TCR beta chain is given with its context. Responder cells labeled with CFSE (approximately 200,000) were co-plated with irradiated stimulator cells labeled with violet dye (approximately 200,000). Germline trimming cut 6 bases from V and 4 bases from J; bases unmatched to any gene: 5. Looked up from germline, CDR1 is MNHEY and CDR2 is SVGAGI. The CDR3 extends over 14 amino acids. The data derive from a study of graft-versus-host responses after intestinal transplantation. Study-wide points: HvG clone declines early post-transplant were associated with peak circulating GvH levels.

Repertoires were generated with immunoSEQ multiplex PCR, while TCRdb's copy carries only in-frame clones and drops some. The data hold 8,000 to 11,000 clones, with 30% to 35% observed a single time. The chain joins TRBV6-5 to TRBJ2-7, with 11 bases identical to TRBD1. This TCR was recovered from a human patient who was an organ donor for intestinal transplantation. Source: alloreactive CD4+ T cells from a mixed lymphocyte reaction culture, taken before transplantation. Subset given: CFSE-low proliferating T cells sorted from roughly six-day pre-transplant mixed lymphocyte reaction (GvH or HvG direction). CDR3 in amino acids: CASSRDRGWYEQYF. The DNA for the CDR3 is TGTGCCAGCAGCCGGGACAGGGGGTGGTACGAGCAGTACTTC.